This T cell receptor beta chain is drawn from a study of blood T cell repertoires in COVID-19. Across the study: Researchers got acute and convalescent COVID-19 samples from the United States, Italy and Spain.

Data came from immunoSEQ multiplex PCR; TCRdb stores just in-frame clones and leaves some out. Among hundreds of thousands of clones listed, about 85% were seen once. There are 13 residues in the CDR3. Trimming shortened V by 4 bases and J by 8 bases, and 14 bases separated the two germline ends. The germline CDR1 and CDR2 sequences are SNHLY and FYNNEI. Participants spanned ages about 18 to 90 years and resided in over 20 US areas. The source is a woman younger than 30 with acute COVID-19. The V gene is TRBV2, the J gene TRBJ1-1; D ambiguous. Sequenced material: PBMCs or T cells enriched from blood (not recorded which). The CDR3 nucleotides read TGTGCCAGCAGTGCACAACCTCTCGTGGAAGCTTTCTTT. Translated, it gives CASSAQPLVEAFF.